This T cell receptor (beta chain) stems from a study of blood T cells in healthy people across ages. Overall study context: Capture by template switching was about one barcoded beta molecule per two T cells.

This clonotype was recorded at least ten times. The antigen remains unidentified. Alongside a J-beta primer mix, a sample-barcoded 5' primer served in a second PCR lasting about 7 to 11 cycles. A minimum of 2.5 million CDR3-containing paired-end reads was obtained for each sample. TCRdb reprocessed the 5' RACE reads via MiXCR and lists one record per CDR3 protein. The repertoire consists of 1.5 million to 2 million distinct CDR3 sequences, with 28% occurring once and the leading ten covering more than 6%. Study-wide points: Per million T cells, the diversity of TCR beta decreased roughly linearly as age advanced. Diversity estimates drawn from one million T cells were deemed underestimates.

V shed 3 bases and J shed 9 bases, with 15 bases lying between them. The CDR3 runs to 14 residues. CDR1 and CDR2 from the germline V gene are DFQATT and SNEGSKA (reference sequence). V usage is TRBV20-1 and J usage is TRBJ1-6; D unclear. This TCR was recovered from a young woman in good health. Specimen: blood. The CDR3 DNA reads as TGCAGTGCTAGTGGAGGGTACGTTAGTTCACCCCTCCACTTT. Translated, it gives CSASGGYVSSPLHF.